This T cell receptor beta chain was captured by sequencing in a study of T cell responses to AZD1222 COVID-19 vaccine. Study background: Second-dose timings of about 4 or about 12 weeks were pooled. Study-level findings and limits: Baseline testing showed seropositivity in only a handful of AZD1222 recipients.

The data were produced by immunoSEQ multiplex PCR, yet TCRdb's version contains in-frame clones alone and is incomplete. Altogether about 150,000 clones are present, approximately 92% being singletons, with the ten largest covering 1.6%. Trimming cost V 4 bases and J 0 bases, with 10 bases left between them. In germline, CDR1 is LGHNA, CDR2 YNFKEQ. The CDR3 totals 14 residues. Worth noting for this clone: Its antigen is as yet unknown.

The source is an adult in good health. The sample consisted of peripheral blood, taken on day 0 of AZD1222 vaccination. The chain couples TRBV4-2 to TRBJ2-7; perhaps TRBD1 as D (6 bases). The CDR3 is CASSRDMSSYEQYF. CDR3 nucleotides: TGTGCCAGCAGCCGGGACATGAGCTCCTACGAGCAGTACTTC.